These 5 T cell receptor beta chains came from one sample sequenced in a study of low-dose radiotherapy and immunotherapy resistance in tumors. Time point indicated: after trial treatment. Treatment here: LDRT plus nivolumab, ipilimumab, low-dose cyclophosphamide and aspirin (RACIN trial). With TRAV- and TRBV-specific primers, first-strand cDNA was made, covering the alpha and beta chains. Amplification, which lasted around 18 PCR cycles, used a constant-region primer and V-primer adapter to amplify TCRs. TCRdb processed the reads anew with MiXCR; each CDR3 protein has one entry. The table shows more than 90,000 distinct CDR3 sequences, with roughly 20% occurring only once. Sequencing used PBMCs, obtained after low-dose radiotherapy plus immunotherapy. All receptors come from a male donor with prostate cancer.

This clonotype was detected many times. Relative to the germline gene, one junction end is altered; a read error may explain this. The V and J genes are TRBV4-1 and TRBJ2-7; D not certain. Per germline, CDR1 MGHRA and CDR2 YSYEKL. CDR3 length: 12 amino acids. This CDR3 reads CATSPDTYEQYF. The CDR3 DNA reads as TGCGCCACCAGCCCAGATACCTACGAGCAGTACTTC.

A note on this clonotype: Since a far larger clone is one base different, this is likely a read error. V gene TRBV6-1 combines with J gene TRBJ2-2; D is unclear. The CDR3 sequence is 12 residues long. Germline loops: CDR1 MNHNS, CDR2 SASEGT. The CDR3 nucleotides read TGTCCCAGCAGTTATTGGACCGGGGAGCTGTTTTTT. Translation gives CPSSYWTGELFF.

At least ten counts were recorded for this clonotype. This sequence joins TRBV20-1 and TRBJ2-5; D is unresolved. This CDR3 spans 13 amino acids. From germline, CDR1 is DFQATT and CDR2 SNEGSKA (reference sequence). The germline V and J ends were trimmed by 1 base and 1 base, with 7 bases remaining between them. CDR3 in amino acids: CSARVGVQETQYF. For the CDR3, the DNA is TGCAGTGCTAGAGTGGGTGTCCAAGAGACCCAGTACTTC.

Many counts were recorded for this clonotype. The chain has TRBV6-2 or TRBV6-3 and TRBJ1-1, with 7 bases that match TRBD1. This CDR3 spans 18 amino acids. The V gene end was trimmed by 1 base and the J gene end by 1 base; junction bases not matched to a gene: 12. Germline-derived CDR1 and CDR2 are MNHEY and SVGEGT. CDR3 nucleotide sequence: TGTGCCAGCAGTTACTACCCCTATGGGGCAGGGGGGAACACTGAAGCTTTCTTT. Amino acids: CASSYYPYGAGGNTEAFF.

This clonotype appeared many times. The V and J genes are TRBV5-1 and TRBJ2-7; TRBD1 agrees at 7 bases. The CDR3 sequence is 14 residues long. Germline lookup yields CDR1 SGHRS and CDR2 YFSETQ. Unmatched junction bases numbered 6, after V lost 4 bases and J lost 2 bases. The CDR3 region is CASSQKTGTYEQYF. Here the CDR3 DNA reads TGCGCCAGCAGCCAAAAGACAGGGACCTACGAGCAGTACTTC.